The subject of this entry is one T cell receptor (beta chain). Ages ranged from about 18 to 100 years, with residence in some 25 US areas. Two negative PCRs, clearance, or symptom resolution characterized the recovered Cohort 3 donors. V was clipped by 5 bases and J by 4 bases; unmatched bases: 7. This CDR3 is 16 amino acids long. Per the germline V gene, CDR1 is MNHNY and CDR2 is SVGAGI (reference sequence). The sample is drawn from a study of blood T cell repertoires in COVID-19. Methods used by the authors: Using reference gene primer amplification, nucleated cell counts were estimated. The table came from immunoSEQ multiplex PCR; TCRdb's copy has only in-frame clones and leaves some out. Clone size and the V and J calls come from that table; the DNA yielded D and trimming. The data show around 380,000 clones, approximately 89% seen once.

This sequence originates from a man between 25 and 39 years old who had recovered from COVID-19. The V call is TRBV6-6, the J call TRBJ1-4, with 10 bases aligning to TRBD1. The sequencing input was PBMCs or T cells enriched from blood (not recorded which). As DNA, the CDR3 is TGTGCCAGCAGTCCGATACGGACAGGGGGTAATGAAAAACTGTTTTTT. Its translation is CASSPIRTGGNEKLFF.